The sequence of this T cell receptor beta chain was determined in a study of blood T cell repertoires in COVID-19. Study overall: Acute and convalescent COVID-19 specimens originated in the United States, Italy and Spain.

Those who participated ranged in age from about 18 to 89 years and resided in about two dozen US areas. In Cohort 3, a recovered donor had either two negative PCRs, clearance, or symptom resolution. In the original workflow: From reference gene primer amplification, estimates of nucleated cell counts were derived. TCRdb's table, derived via immunoSEQ multiplex PCR, lists solely in-frame clones and lacks some. V, J and clone size were drawn from that table, and D and trimming were deduced from the DNA. The sample holds fewer than 500,000 clones, approximately 90% seen once. Material for sequencing was PBMCs or T cells enriched from blood (not recorded which). This receptor was taken from a woman between 18 and 29 years old who had recovered from COVID-19.

The CDR3 nucleotides read TGCAGTGCTAGTGTGGCAGGGGGCAGTTTTCAAGAGACCCAGTACTTC. Its translation is CSASVAGGSFQETQYF. The rearrangement joins TRBV20-1 to TRBJ2-5; TRBD1 aligns across 8 bases. The germline V gene has CDR1 DFQATT and CDR2 SNEGSKA (reference sequence). V lost 3 bases, J lost 2 bases, and 11 bases stayed unmatched. This CDR3 contains 16 residues.